This paragraph covers one T cell receptor (beta chain) sequence. Its antigen is unknown. The source material, RNA transcripts, was used to amplify TCR beta CDR3 regions. First-round RT-PCR targeting the TCR CDR3 was performed with the HTBI primer set. One entry per CDR3 protein results from TCRdb running MiXCR on the multiplex PCR reads. The top ten clones hold less than 9.5% of a sample with around 600,000 distinct CDR3 sequences, 15% to 18% of them seen once. The data originate from a study of T cells in Graves' hyperthyroidism and ophthalmopathy. Study outcomes and limitations: Model-based prediction identified ophthalmopathy a median approximately 6.2 months prior to its onset.

Absence of ophthalmopathy progression within 18 months defined stable Graves' hyperthyroidism. For the diagnoses, clinical symptoms, serum thyroxine and TRAb, thyroid ultrasound and orbital computed tomography were used. The source of the PBMCs was around 9 ml of fresh peripheral blood. The CDR3 contains 12 residues. V was shortened by 6 bases and J by 5 bases, with 10 bases between the two germline ends. What was sequenced was blood. This receptor was obtained from a woman aged 25 to 39 with Graves' hyperthyroidism. This chain uses TRBV12-3 or TRBV12-4 with TRBJ1-1, with D maybe TRBD1 (5 bases). CDR3 in DNA: TGTGCCAGCAGGCTTGGGGGGACTGAAGCTTTCTTT. It encodes CASRLGGTEAFF.